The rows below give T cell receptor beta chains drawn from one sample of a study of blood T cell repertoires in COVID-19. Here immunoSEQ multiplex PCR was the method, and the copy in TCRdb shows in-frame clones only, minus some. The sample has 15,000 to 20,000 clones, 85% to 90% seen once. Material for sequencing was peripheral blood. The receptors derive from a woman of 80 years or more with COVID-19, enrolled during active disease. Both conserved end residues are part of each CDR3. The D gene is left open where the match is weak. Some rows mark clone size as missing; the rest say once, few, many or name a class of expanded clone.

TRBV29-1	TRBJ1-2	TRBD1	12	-	CSAGQGNYGYTF	TGCAGCGCCGGACAGGGTAACTATGGCTACACCTTC
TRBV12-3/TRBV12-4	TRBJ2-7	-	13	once	CASSLGSLYEQYF	TGTGCCAGCAGTTTGGGGAGCCTCTACGAGCAGTACTTC
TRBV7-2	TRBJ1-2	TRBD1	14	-	CASSLITGEVGYTF	TGTGCCAGCAGCTTAATCACAGGGGAGGTTGGCTACACCTTC
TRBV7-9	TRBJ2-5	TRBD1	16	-	CASSPGDRGNQETQYF	TGTGCCAGCAGCCCAGGGGACAGGGGAAATCAGGAGACCCAGTACTTC
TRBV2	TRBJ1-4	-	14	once	CASSPTFSNEKLFF	TGTGCCAGCAGCCCCACCTTTAGTAATGAAAAACTGTTTTTT
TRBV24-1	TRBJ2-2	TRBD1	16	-	CATSDAGTGATGELFF	TGTGCCACCAGTGACGCCGGGACAGGGGCCACCGGGGAGCTGTTTTTT
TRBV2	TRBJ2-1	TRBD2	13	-	CASSETSGGAVFF	TGTGCCAGCAGTGAAACTAGCGGGGGGGCCGTGTTCTTC
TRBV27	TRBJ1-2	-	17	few	CASSSLALGTVNYGYTF	TGTGCCAGCAGTTCCCTCGCCCTGGGCACAGTTAACTATGGCTACACCTTC
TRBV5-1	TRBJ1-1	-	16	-	CASSLAAVIGGTEAFF	TGCGCCAGCAGCTTGGCCGCTGTGATAGGGGGCACTGAAGCTTTCTTT
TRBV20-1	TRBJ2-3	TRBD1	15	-	CSASQGAYSTDTQYF	TGCAGTGCTAGTCAGGGGGCCTATAGCACAGATACGCAGTATTTT
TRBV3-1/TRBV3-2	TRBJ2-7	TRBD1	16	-	CASSRPGTAFNHEQYF	TGTGCCAGCAGCCGTCCCGGGACAGCCTTTAACCACGAGCAGTACTTC
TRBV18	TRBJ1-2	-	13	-	CASSPDSNYGYTF	TGTGCCAGCTCCCCCGACTCAAACTATGGCTACACCTTC
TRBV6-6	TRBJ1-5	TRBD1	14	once	CASTGQNSNQPQHF	TGTGCCAGCACGGGACAGAATAGCAATCAGCCCCAGCATTTT
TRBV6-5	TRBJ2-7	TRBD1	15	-	CASSYVMDRGGEQYF	TGTGCCAGCAGTTATGTAATGGACAGGGGGGGGGAGCAGTACTTC
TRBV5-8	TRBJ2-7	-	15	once	CASSLGQRRSYEQYF	TGTGCCAGCAGCCTTGGACAGCGCCGATCCTACGAGCAGTACTTC
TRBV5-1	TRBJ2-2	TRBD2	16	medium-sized	CASSFGGTSNTGELFF	TGCGCCAGCAGCTTTGGCGGGACTAGTAACACCGGGGAGCTGTTTTTT
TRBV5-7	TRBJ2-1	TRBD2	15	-	CASSLGGGRPGEQFF	TGTGCCAGCAGCCTTGGTGGCGGGAGGCCCGGTGAGCAGTTCTTC
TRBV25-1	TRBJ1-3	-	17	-	CASSESRQGGGGNTIYF	TGTGCCAGCAGTGAATCACGGCAGGGAGGCGGTGGAAACACCATATATTTT
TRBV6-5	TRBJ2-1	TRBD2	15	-	CATVSGRGSYNEQFF	TGTGCCACCGTTAGCGGGAGGGGGTCCTACAATGAGCAGTTCTTC
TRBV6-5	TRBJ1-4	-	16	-	CASSYSYQGSNEKLFF	TGTGCCAGCAGTTACTCGTATCAGGGGAGTAATGAAAAACTGTTTTTT
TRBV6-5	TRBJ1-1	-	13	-	CARAGQSNTEAFF	TGTGCCAGAGCCGGACAGTCAAACACTGAAGCTTTCTTT
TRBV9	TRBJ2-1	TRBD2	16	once	CASSVEASGTYNEQFF	TGTGCCAGCAGCGTAGAGGCTAGCGGAACCTACAATGAGCAGTTCTTC
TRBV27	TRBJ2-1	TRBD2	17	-	CASSRVSGTSGTGEQFF	TGTGCCAGCAGTAGGGTCTCCGGGACTAGCGGGACAGGTGAGCAGTTCTTC
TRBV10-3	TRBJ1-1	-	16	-	CAISEWAARKNTEAFF	TGTGCCATCAGTGAGTGGGCAGCCCGCAAGAACACTGAAGCTTTCTTT
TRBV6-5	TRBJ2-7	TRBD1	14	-	CASSSGTEFYEQYF	TGTGCCAGCAGTTCGGGGACAGAATTCTACGAGCAGTACTTC
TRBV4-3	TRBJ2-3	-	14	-	CASSQELVVDTQYF	TGCGCCAGCAGCCAAGAACTAGTCGTAGATACGCAGTATTTT
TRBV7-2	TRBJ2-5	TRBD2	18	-	CASSLVGLAGVRGEAQYF	TGTGCCAGCAGCTTAGTGGGACTAGCGGGAGTAAGGGGTGAGGCCCAGTACTTC
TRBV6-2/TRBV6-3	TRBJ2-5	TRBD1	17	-	CASSSDRVAGYQETQYF	TGTGCCAGCAGTTCGGACAGGGTCGCGGGGTACCAAGAGACCCAGTACTTC
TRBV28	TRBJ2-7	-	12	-	CASGRVAYEQYF	TGTGCCTCTGGGCGCGTTGCCTACGAGCAGTACTTC
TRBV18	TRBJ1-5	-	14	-	CASSENRDNQPQHF	TGTGCCAGCTCAGAGAACAGGGACAATCAGCCCCAGCATTTT
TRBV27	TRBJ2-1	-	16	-	CASSLEAAGSYNEQFF	TGTGCCAGCAGCTTGGAGGCTGCCGGCTCCTACAATGAGCAGTTCTTC
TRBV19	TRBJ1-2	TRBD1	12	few	CASSRDRVGYTF	TGTGCCAGTAGTAGAGACAGGGTCGGCTACACCTTC
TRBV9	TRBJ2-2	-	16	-	CASSVAGGLRTGELFF	TGTGCCAGCAGCGTAGCAGGGGGGCTTCGTACCGGGGAGCTGTTTTTT
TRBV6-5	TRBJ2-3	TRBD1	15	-	CASSRTGGASDTQYF	TGTGCCAGCAGTCGGACAGGGGGCGCTTCGGATACGCAGTATTTT
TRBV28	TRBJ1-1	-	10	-	CASGRAEAFF	TGTGCCAGCGGGCGGGCTGAAGCTTTCTTT
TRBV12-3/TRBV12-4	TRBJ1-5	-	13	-	CASSLGAHQPQHF	TGTGCCAGCAGTTTGGGGGCTCATCAGCCCCAGCATTTT
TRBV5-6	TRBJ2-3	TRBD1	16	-	CASSLLGQGATDTQYF	TGTGCCAGCAGCTTGTTGGGACAGGGGGCCACGGATACGCAGTATTTT
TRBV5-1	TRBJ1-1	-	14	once	CASSLSKQVTEAFF	TGCGCCAGCAGCTTGTCCAAGCAAGTTACTGAAGCTTTCTTT
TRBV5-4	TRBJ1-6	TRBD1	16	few	CASSSGGSSYNSPLHF	TGTGCCAGCAGCTCAGGGGGAAGCTCCTATAATTCACCCCTCCACTTT
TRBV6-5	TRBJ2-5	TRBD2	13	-	CASGRATQETQYF	TGTGCCAGCGGGAGGGCCACACAAGAGACCCAGTACTTC
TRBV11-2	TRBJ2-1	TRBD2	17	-	CASSSGTSGSGYNEQFF	TGTGCCAGCAGCTCCGGGACTAGCGGGAGCGGGTACAATGAGCAGTTCTTC
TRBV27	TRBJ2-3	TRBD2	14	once	CASSLFRGGDTQYF	TGTGCCAGCAGTTTATTTCGGGGGGGGGATACGCAGTATTTT
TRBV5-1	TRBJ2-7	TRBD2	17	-	CASSRRNTSGGRYEQYF	TGCGCCAGCAGCCGAAGGAACACTAGCGGGGGTCGCTACGAGCAGTACTTC
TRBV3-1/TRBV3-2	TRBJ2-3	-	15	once	CASSQEYSFTDTQYF	TGTGCCAGCAGCCAAGAGTACTCGTTCACAGATACGCAGTATTTT
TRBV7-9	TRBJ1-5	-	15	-	CASSSSGEGNQPQHF	TGTGCCAGCAGCTCCTCAGGGGAAGGCAATCAGCCCCAGCATTTT
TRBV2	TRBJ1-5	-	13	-	CASTEHPNQPQHF	TGTGCCAGCACCGAACACCCCAATCAGCCCCAGCATTTT
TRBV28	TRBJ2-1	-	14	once	CASSFAYPPNEQFF	TGTGCCAGCAGTTTCGCGTATCCTCCCAATGAGCAGTTCTTC
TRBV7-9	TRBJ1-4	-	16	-	CASSLGRRGGQEKLFF	TGTGCCAGCAGCTTAGGGCGGCGGGGTGGTCAGGAAAAACTGTTTTTT
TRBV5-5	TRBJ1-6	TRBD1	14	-	CASSRRAGGSPLHF	TGTGCCAGCAGCCGAAGGGCAGGGGGCTCACCCCTCCACTTT
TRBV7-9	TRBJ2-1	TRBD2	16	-	CASLGFSGILGHEQFF	TGTGCCAGCCTTGGTTTTAGCGGGATTCTCGGCCATGAGCAGTTCTTC
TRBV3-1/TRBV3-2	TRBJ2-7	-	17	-	CASSQEGIWRDDYEQYF	TGTGCCAGCAGCCAAGAAGGTATCTGGCGGGATGACTACGAGCAGTACTTC
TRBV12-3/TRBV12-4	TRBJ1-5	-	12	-	CANGRDNQPQHF	TGTGCCAACGGGAGGGATAATCAGCCCCAGCATTTT
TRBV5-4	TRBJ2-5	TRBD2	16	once	CASSLGLAGAGETQYF	TGTGCCAGCAGCTTGGGTCTAGCGGGGGCAGGAGAGACCCAGTACTTC
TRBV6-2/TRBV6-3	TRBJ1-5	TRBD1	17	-	CASSYLDRGRSNQPQHF	TGTGCCAGCAGTTACTTGGACAGGGGACGAAGCAATCAGCCCCAGCATTTT
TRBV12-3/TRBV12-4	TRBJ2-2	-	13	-	CASHSQPTGELFF	TGTGCCAGCCACAGTCAACCCACCGGGGAGCTGTTTTTT